This TCR beta chain emerged from a study of T-cell memory formation after mild COVID-19. Trimming stripped 4 bases from V and 6 bases from J, with 9 bases between. From germline, CDR1 is SGDLS and CDR2 YYNGEE. This CDR3 is built from 12 residues. MiXCR, run by TCRdb on the 5' RACE reads, gives a single entry per CDR3 protein. The table includes hundreds of thousands of distinct CDR3 sequences, 25% to 30% detected once. The sequencing sample was made of PBMCs or a T cell subset sorted from them (not recorded which). This clonotype was obtained from an adult woman who had mild COVID-19 (a few samples of this study predate the infection). Cell type and time point are not known. This chain joins TRBV9 and TRBJ2-3, with no clear D. The CDR3 protein is CASSNQEDTQYF. The CDR3 nucleotides read TGTGCCAGCAGCAACCAAGAGGATACGCAGTATTTT. The entire variable domain, with the rest obtained from reference TRBV9 and TRBJ2-3, is as follows: DSGVTQTPKHLITATGQRVTLRCSPRSGDLSVYWYQQSLDQGLQFLIQYYNGEERAKGNILERFSAQQFPDLHSELNLSSLELGDSALYFCASSNQEDTQYFGPGTRLTVL.